The present entry profiles one T cell receptor beta chain with its context. Methods used by the authors: Reference gene primer amplification yielded estimated nucleated cell counts. Data came from immunoSEQ multiplex PCR; TCRdb stores just in-frame clones and leaves some out. V and J calls plus clone size are reproduced from that table; the DNA served to infer D and trimming. The sample has under 300,000 clones, nearly 90% seen once. Enrollment of patients from Seattle took place during active infection, with longitudinal follow-up. This sample was taken from a study of blood T cell repertoires in COVID-19. The overall study: COVID-19 samples collected from the United States, Italy and Spain covered acute and convalescent phases. T cells, B-cell-depleted T cells, or PBMCs supplied cDNA or gDNA.

The CDR3 covers 16 residues. Trimming took 5 bases from V and 7 from J, leaving 23 bases between them. Germline values: CDR1 SGHRS, CDR2 YFSETQ. The receptor comes from a woman aged 60-75 years with COVID-19, enrolled during active disease. The chain uses TRBV5-1 and TRBJ2-3, with a weak D call TRBD2 (6 bases). What was sequenced was peripheral blood. CDR3 loop: CASRDHRAGLRNTQYF. CDR3 DNA: TGCGCCAGCAGAGACCATAGGGCGGGGCTACGGAATACGCAGTATTTT.